One and the same sample provided the 19 T cell receptor beta chains below, sequenced in a study of a mutant IDH1 vaccine in newly diagnosed glioma listed by TCRdb under 2021. Libraries came from the immunoSEQ multiplex PCR assay. TCRdb retrieved this table from immuneACCESS and kept in-frame rearrangements only. Not all clones are present; in checked studies, unresolved V genes account for under half, and no reason is known for the remainder. Recorded for this sample are around 78,000 clones; roughly 85% of them occurred a single time. The ten largest clones add up to 2% to 2.5% of the sample. The antigens for these receptors are not known. Taken with the paper, the label for time point translates to: week 23, last vaccination. Every vaccine dose consisted of 300 ug of a 20-mer mutant IDH1 peptide in Montanide, administered subcutaneously together with topical imiquimod. The sequencing used PBMCs, collected from a glioma patient whose treatment included an IDH1 peptide vaccine. The receptors shown here come from a man in his thirties or forties with glioma. Some clones in this sample may be carry-over from other donors' samples.

The chain couples TRBV6-5 to TRBJ1-2, with a weak D call TRBD1 (6 bases). CDR1 MNHEY and CDR2 SVGAGI come from the germline V gene. The CDR3 is 14 residues long. V lost 1 base to trimming and J lost 8 bases, with 14 bases between them. This CDR3 reads CASSYWNSRGGYTF. CDR3 nucleotide sequence: TGTGCCAGCAGTTACTGGAACTCCAGGGGAGGCTACACCTTC.

V gene TRBV9 combines with J gene TRBJ2-1; 10 bases align to TRBD1. CDR3 size: 17 residues. V shed 5 bases and J 5 bases; nucleotides not matched to a gene: 13. Looked up from germline, CDR1 is SGDLS and CDR2 is YYNGEE. This CDR3 is CASRDTPTGGPHNEQFF. The CDR3 bases are TGTGCCAGCAGGGATACGCCGACAGGGGGCCCACACAATGAGCAGTTCTTC.

The rearrangement uses TRBV25-1 and TRBJ2-3; TRBD2 agrees at 9 bases. This CDR3 spans 16 amino acids. Germline CDR1 and CDR2: MGHDK and SYGVNS. The V segment lost 3 bases and the J segment 3 bases; nucleotides outside the gene matches: 7. The CDR3 DNA reads as TGTGCCAGCAGTGACCCCGGGCTAGCGGGGACAGATACGCAGTATTTT. This sequence encodes CASSDPGLAGTDTQYF. The full variable domain, rest sourced from reference TRBV25-1 and TRBJ2-3, is EADIYQTPRYLVIGTGKKITLECSQTMGHDKMYWYQQDPGMELHLIHYSYGVNSTEKGDLSSESTVSRIRTEHFPLTLESARPSHTSQYLCASSDPGLAGTDTQYFGPGTRLTVL.

V gene TRBV5-6 combines with J gene TRBJ2-3, with 9 bases aligning to TRBD2. Germline assignment: CDR1 SGHDT and CDR2 YYEEEE. The CDR3 consists of 15 residues. J gave up 4 bases and V 5 bases, and 8 bases lay outside the gene matches. CDR3 region: CASSMKRGDPDTQYF. The CDR3 DNA follows: TGTGCCAGCAGTATGAAGCGGGGGGACCCAGATACGCAGTATTTT.

This sequence joins TRBV6-6 and TRBJ1-1, with TRBD1 matching 12 bases. The CDR3 has 15 residues. Losses at the gene ends were 6 bases for V and 4 bases for J; bases not matched to a gene: 6. Germline values: CDR1 MNHNY, CDR2 SVGAGI (reference sequence). CDR3 nucleotide sequence: TGTGCCAGCAGCGAACAGGGACAGGGGGCCACTGAAGCTTTCTTT. This encodes CASSEQGQGATEAFF.

The rearrangement links TRBV7-3 to TRBJ1-1; D gene unclear. Trimming took 8 bases from V and 1 from J, leaving 11 bases between them. The V gene's germline CDR1 is SGHTA and CDR2 FQGTGA. The CDR3 extends over 13 amino acids. Here the CDR3 DNA reads TGTGCCAGCGGCCGGGGAAGGAACACTGAAGCTTTCTTT. Encoded protein: CASGRGRNTEAFF.

The rearrangement uses TRBV7-9 and TRBJ2-7, with 7 nucleotides matching TRBD2. Germline V gives CDR1 SEHNR, CDR2 FQNEAQ (reference sequence). This CDR3 comprises 14 residues. After removal of 1 base from V and 6 bases from J, the junction contained 6 bases not matched to a gene. The CDR3 loop is CASSLEAGTGEQYF. CDR3 nucleotide sequence: TGTGCCAGCAGCTTAGAAGCGGGAACGGGCGAGCAGTACTTC.

The rearrangement joins TRBV5-6 to TRBJ1-1, with TRBD1 as a possible D gene (5 bases). Per germline, CDR1 SGHDT and CDR2 YYEEEE. This CDR3 has 12 residues. V lost 2 bases and J lost 11, with 13 bases in between. The CDR3 DNA reads TGTGCCAGCAGCTTTCGGGGCAATGGGGCTTTCTTT. Its translation: CASSFRGNGAFF.

The chain couples TRBV2 to TRBJ2-7, with 8 bases lining up with TRBD1. The CDR3 sequence is 16 residues long. In germline, CDR1 is SNHLY, CDR2 FYNNEI. V was clipped by 0 bases and J by 2 bases; unmatched bases: 6. DNA of the CDR3: TGTGCCAGCAGTGAAGCTCCCCGACAGGGGCCCTACGAGCAGTACTTC. Protein product: CASSEAPRQGPYEQYF. The variable domain in full, completed from reference TRBV2 and TRBJ2-7, reads EPEVTQTPSHQVTQMGQEVILRCVPISNHLYFYWYRQILGQKVEFLVSFYNNEISEKSEIFDDQFSVERPDGSNFTLKIRSTKLEDSAMYFCASSEAPRQGPYEQYFGPGTRLTVT.

The chain joins TRBV2 to TRBJ1-1; possible D gene TRBD1, 6 bases. The CDR3 is made up of 15 amino acids. Trimming took 4 bases from V and 0 from J, leaving 12 bases between them. CDR1 is SNHLY, CDR2 FYNNEI, per germline. As DNA, the CDR3 is TGTGCCAGCAGTGCCGTACAGGGAATGAACACTGAAGCTTTCTTT. Translated: CASSAVQGMNTEAFF.

The CDR3 region is CASSSTPGQGGFTF. Written as DNA, the CDR3 is TGTGCCAGCAGCTCTACACCGGGACAGGGAGGATTCACCTTC. This chain links TRBV7-8 with TRBJ1-2, with 9 bases identical to TRBD1. Germline V gene lookup returns CDR1 SGHVS and CDR2 FQNEAQ. The junction had 13 bases not matched to a gene; V was cut back by 4 bases and J by 13 bases. This CDR3 region has 14 residues.

This clone was detected only a few times. V gene TRBV10-3 combines with J gene TRBJ2-7; D gene unclear. Germline assignment: CDR1 ENHRY and CDR2 SYGVKD. The V and J ends lost 9 bases and 0 bases respectively, with 9 bases between them. This CDR3 has 12 residues. CDR3 residues: CAISGSSYEQYF. DNA of the CDR3: TGTGCCATATCCGGGTCCTCCTACGAGCAGTACTTC.

This sequence joins TRBV2 and TRBJ2-6; 7 bases are shared with TRBD1. Germline assignment: CDR1 SNHLY and CDR2 FYNNEI. After removal of 5 bases from V and 3 bases from J, the junction contained 4 bases not matched to a gene. This CDR3 comprises 15 residues. CDR3 in DNA: TGTGCCAGCAGTTATAGGGGGCTTGGGGCCAACGTCCTGACTTTC. This encodes CASSYRGLGANVLTF.

The genes are TRBV5-4 and TRBJ2-1, with D perhaps being TRBD1 or TRBD2 (6 bases each). The V gene lost 4 bases and the J gene lost 4 bases, with 15 bases spanning the gap. Germline V CDR1 and CDR2: SGHNT, YYREEE (reference sequence). This CDR3 has 15 residues. As DNA, the CDR3 is TGTGCCAGCAGCCAAAGGGGGACTCTTTACAATGAGCAGTTCTTC. Protein product: CASSQRGTLYNEQFF.

This clone has a handful of counts. This chain connects TRBV4-1 to TRBJ2-3, with 10 bases identical to TRBD2. The CDR3 is made up of 16 amino acids. Germline CDR1 reads MGHRA; CDR2 reads YSYEKL. After removal of 0 bases from V and 4 bases from J, the junction contained 4 bases not matched to a gene. CDR3 sequence: CASSQDISGGADTQYF. The CDR3 region has the DNA TGCGCCAGCAGCCAAGATATAAGCGGGGGGGCAGATACGCAGTATTTT.

The CDR3 loop is CASSQDHIASSYEQYF. The DNA for the CDR3 is TGCGCCAGCAGCCAAGATCATATCGCTAGCTCCTACGAGCAGTACTTC. This chain joins TRBV4-1 and TRBJ2-7; D remains unclear. V lost 0 bases to trimming and J lost 0 bases, with 12 bases between them. The CDR3 is 16 amino acids. Germline V gene lookup returns CDR1 MGHRA and CDR2 YSYEKL.

CDR3 nucleotides: TGTGCCACCAGCAGTTCTAGTAGCGGGAGGGATACGCAGTATTTT. Translating it yields CATSSSSSGRDTQYF. The chain has TRBV15 and TRBJ2-3, with 10 bases aligning to TRBD2. Germline trimming cut 3 bases from V and 6 bases from J; bases unmatched to any gene: 6. The CDR3 contains 15 residues. Looked up from germline, CDR1 is LNHNV and CDR2 is YYDKDF (reference sequence).

This chain joins TRBV7-2 and TRBJ2-3; 7 positions match TRBD1. CDR3 length: 15 residues. The germline V gene encodes CDR1 SGHTA and CDR2 FQGNSA. Trimming took 5 bases from V and 1 from J; bases not matched to a gene: 6. The CDR3 is CASSLTGLGTDTQYF. The CDR3 nucleotides are TGTGCCAGCAGCCTGACAGGGTTGGGCACAGATACGCAGTATTTT.

J is TRBJ2-1 and V is TRBV9, with 11 bases fitting TRBD2. The CDR3 consists of 16 residues. V was pared by 4 bases and J by 4 bases, with 7 bases of the junction left unmatched. Germline CDR1 SGDLS, CDR2 YYNGEE. The CDR3 here is CASSLPRLAGYNEQFF. The CDR3 DNA reads as TGTGCCAGCAGCCTTCCACGACTAGCGGGATACAATGAGCAGTTCTTC.